This entry is about one T cell receptor (beta chain). The antigen is unknown. The data originate from a study of cytomegalovirus exposure and HLA in healthy donors. Study findings and constraints: An analysis was carried out at a later point. It showed that HLA-associated TCR beta chains were more clonally expanded than equally common non-associated chains.

PCR amplification relied on 60 Vbeta primers (plus 13 Jbeta primers). Authors' analysis steps: Later work found 65 million to 90 million unique TCR beta chains, with 9.5 million to 11 million shared. Profiling relied on immunoSEQ multiplex PCR, and the TCRdb table lists in-frame clones only, not all of them. V, J and clone size were drawn from that table, and D and trimming were deduced from the DNA. This table has under 200,000 clones, about 70% appearing once. Germline V CDR1 and CDR2: KGHSH, LQKENI. The CDR3 loop spans 13 amino acids. The junction had 4 bases not matched to a gene; V was cut back by 6 bases and J by 3 bases.

The clonotype comes from a woman aged 18-29 years in good health and CMV-seropositive. The specimen sequenced was PBMCs. The chain recombines TRBV18 with TRBJ1-1; 7 bases fit TRBD1. The CDR3 bases are TGTGCCAGCTCGCCCGACAGGGACACTGAAGCTTTCTTT. This encodes CASSPDRDTEAFF.